This TCR beta chain was obtained from a study of response to subunit inactivated influenza vaccine. As for this clonotype: Its antigen is unknown.

The study's findings and limits: The authors put forward the suggestion that each seasonal influenza vaccination may bring in only a limited number of new T cells.

V shed 4 bases and J shed 5 bases, with 11 bases lying between them. The CDR3 loop spans 13 amino acids. Germline lookup yields CDR1 MNHNS and CDR2 SASEGT. One entry per CDR3 protein results from TCRdb running MiXCR on the RT-PCR reads. The table shows hundreds of thousands of distinct CDR3 sequences, with 12% occurring only once. The chain carries TRBV6-1 and TRBJ1-2; D remains unclear. This sequence originates from a man aged 50 to 60 who received an inactivated influenza vaccine. The sample was PBMCs from blood, taken on the day of vaccination. DNA of the CDR3: TGTGCCAGCAGTGCCGGGAGCCAATATGGCTACACCTTC. It yields the protein CASSAGSQYGYTF.